This T cell receptor beta chain was observed in a study of T cell repertoires in cytomegalovirus infection. As for the study in general: Public TCR beta signatures marked donors with CMV infection and the matching HLA.

Study-level results: Across the ex vivo response, the dominant clonotypes were HLA-C-restricted CMV-specific TCR beta clonotypes. Identification of carriers of CMV plus the relevant HLA was achieved through cumulative public TCR beta family frequency.

The CDR3 runs to 14 residues. The junction had 11 bases not matched to a gene; V was cut back by 5 bases and J by 8 bases. Germline values: CDR1 MNHEY, CDR2 SVGAGI. MiXCR, run by TCRdb on the reads, gives a single entry per CDR3 protein. The profile shows fewer than 350,000 distinct CDR3 sequences, 15% to 20% of them singletons. Comments on this clonotype: Antigen unknown.

The origin of this receptor is a human donor in good health (CMV status not recorded). Some clones in this sample may be carry-over from other donors' samples. The sample was PBMCs. This chain connects TRBV6-5 to TRBJ1-1, with TRBD1 identical over 7 bases. The CDR3 sequence: CASSPGAGTAEAFF. The CDR3 DNA is TGTGCCAGCAGTCCCGGGGCCGGGACAGCCGAAGCTTTCTTT.